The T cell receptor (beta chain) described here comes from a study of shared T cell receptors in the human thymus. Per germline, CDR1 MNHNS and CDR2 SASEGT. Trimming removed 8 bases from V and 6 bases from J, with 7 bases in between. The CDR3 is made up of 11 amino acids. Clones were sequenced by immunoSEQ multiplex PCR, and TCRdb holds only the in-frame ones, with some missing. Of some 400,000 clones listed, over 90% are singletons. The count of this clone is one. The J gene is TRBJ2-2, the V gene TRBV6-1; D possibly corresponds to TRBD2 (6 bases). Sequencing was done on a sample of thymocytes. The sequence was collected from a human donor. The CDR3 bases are TGTGCCAGCCGGGGGTCCGGGGAGCTGTTTTTT. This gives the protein CASRGSGELFF.